The 31 T cell receptor beta chains in this list originate from one sample, sequenced in a study of cytomegalovirus exposure and HLA in healthy donors. 13 Jbeta primers and 60 Vbeta primers were used for the PCR. Data came from immunoSEQ multiplex PCR; TCRdb stores just in-frame clones and leaves some out. The table records over 100,000 clones, 73% of them present only once. Sequenced sample: PBMCs. The receptors here all came from a man between 35 and 55 years old in good health and CMV-seronegative.

The genes are TRBV10-3 and TRBJ2-7; weak D call: TRBD2 (6 bases). The V gene's germline CDR1 is ENHRY and CDR2 SYGVKD. The CDR3 spans 15 residues. V lost 5 bases and J 3 bases, leaving 17 bases between the germline ends. DNA for the CDR3: TGTGCCATCAGTCCGGGGCCTGACGGGAGCTACGAGCAGTACTTC. Translating gives CAISPGPDGSYEQYF.

DNA of the CDR3: TGTGCCAGCTCACCCAAGACAGGGCGCTCTGGAAACACCATATATTTT. It codes for CASSPKTGRSGNTIYF. The chain is built from TRBV18 and TRBJ1-3; 7 nucleotides agree with TRBD1. This CDR3 is 16 amino acids long. V shed 3 bases and J 0 bases; nucleotides not matched to a gene: 5. Germline V gene data show CDR1 as KGHSH and CDR2 as LQKENI.

In this sample, this clone turned up a few times. The chain employs TRBV6-4 and TRBJ2-3; 10 nucleotides agree with TRBD2. The CDR3 spans 15 residues. J lost 3 bases, V lost 5 bases, and 5 bases had no gene match. Germline V gene sequence: CDR1 MRHNA, CDR2 SNTAGT. CDR3 amino acids: CASSYIAGGTDTQYF. In DNA, the CDR3 is TGTGCCAGCAGTTACATAGCGGGGGGAACAGATACGCAGTATTTT.

This clone was seen a few times. The rearrangement uses TRBV9 and TRBJ1-5; TRBD1 is a possible D gene (5 bases). The V end was cut by 0 bases, the J end by 7 bases, with 8 bases between. This CDR3 comprises 13 residues. The germline V gene encodes CDR1 SGDLS and CDR2 YYNGEE. CDR3: CASSVGGGQPQHF. The CDR3, as DNA: TGTGCCAGCAGCGTAGGCGGGGGACAGCCCCAGCATTTT.

This sequence joins TRBV4-3 and TRBJ1-6, with unresolved D. The CDR3 extends over 13 amino acids. Trimming took off 1 base at V and 7 bases at J, with 5 bases between the two ends. In germline, CDR1 is LGHNA, CDR2 YSLEER. CDR3 residues: CASSQVLNSPLHF. In nucleotides, the CDR3 is TGCGCCAGCAGCCAAGTCTTAAATTCACCCCTCCACTTT.

The gene calls are TRBV10-2 and TRBJ2-3; D is perhaps TRBD2 (7 bases). The CDR3 consists of 14 residues. Germline lookup yields CDR1 WSHSY and CDR2 SAAADI. The V end was cut by 7 bases, the J end by 2 bases, with 13 bases between. CDR3: CASKGGVHTDTQYF. CDR3 nucleotide sequence: TGCGCCAGCAAGGGGGGGGTCCACACAGATACGCAGTATTTT.

This clone came up a few times. This chain joins TRBV7-8 and TRBJ2-7, with D possibly matching TRBD1 (6 bases). Germline V gene lookup returns CDR1 SGHVS and CDR2 FQNEAQ. Deletions cut 0 bases from V and 7 bases from J, with 13 bases between. The CDR3 is 14 residues long. The CDR3, as DNA: TGTGCCAGCAGCTTAGCGTTCAGGGGACCAGAGCAGTACTTC. Translated, it gives CASSLAFRGPEQYF.

This clone was found a few times. V usage is TRBV5-1 and J usage is TRBJ2-5, with 7 bases aligning to TRBD1. This CDR3 comprises 13 residues. V lost 3 bases and J lost 2; bases outside the gene matches: 1. The germline V gene encodes CDR1 SGHRS and CDR2 YFSETQ. In DNA, the CDR3 is TGCGCCAGCAGCTCGGGACAGCAAGAGACCCAGTACTTC. Amino acid sequence: CASSSGQQETQYF.

The gene calls are TRBV25-1 and TRBJ2-3; maybe TRBD2 (6 bases). Deletions cut 4 bases from V and 2 bases from J, with 19 bases between. Germline CDR1 and CDR2: MGHDK and SYGVNS. This CDR3 region has 17 residues. The CDR3 is CASSATKTRLPTDTQYF. DNA of the CDR3: TGTGCCAGCAGTGCGACAAAGACTAGGCTACCCACAGATACGCAGTATTTT.

This clone was found once. V is TRBV5-1 and J is TRBJ1-1; a possible D gene is TRBD1 (6 bases). The V and J ends lost 4 bases and 4 bases respectively, with 14 bases between them. CDR3 size: 14 residues. Looked up from germline, CDR1 is SGHRS and CDR2 is YFSETQ. The CDR3 here is CASSAQGWGTEAFF. As DNA, the CDR3 is TGCGCCAGCAGCGCTCAGGGGTGGGGCACTGAAGCTTTCTTT. Variable domain in full (rest from reference TRBV5-1 and TRBJ1-1): KAGVTQTPRYLIKTRGQQVTLSCSPISGHRSVSWYQQTPGQGLQFLFEYFSETQRNKGNFPGRFSGRQFSNSRSEMNVSTLELGDSALYLCASSAQGWGTEAFFGQGTRLTVV.

V is TRBV5-4 and J is TRBJ2-2, with TRBD1 as a possible D gene (6 bases). The CDR3 is 14 residues long. Per the germline V gene, CDR1 is SGHNT and CDR2 is YYREEE (reference sequence). Trimming removed 4 bases at V and 6 bases at J, with 13 bases between. The CDR3 region is CASSLTGSPGELFF. DNA of the CDR3: TGTGCCAGCAGCCTGACAGGTAGTCCCGGGGAGCTGTTTTTT. Full variable domain (missing parts from reference TRBV5-4 and TRBJ2-2): ETGVTQSPTHLIKTRGQQVTLRCSSQSGHNTVSWYQQALGQGPQFIFQYYREEENGRGNFPPRFSGLQFPNYSSELNVNALELDDSALYLCASSLTGSPGELFFGEGSRLTVL.

The chain recombines TRBV28 with TRBJ1-5; 9 bases line up with TRBD1. The CDR3 is 15 residues long. CDR1 and CDR2 (germline): MDHEN, SYDVKM. V lost 4 bases to trimming and J lost 4 bases; unmatched junction nucleotides: 5. CDR3 DNA: TGTGCCAGCAGTTACCGGGACAGGGCGAATCAGCCCCAGCATTTT. Encoded protein: CASSYRDRANQPQHF.

A few counts support this clone. The genes are TRBV2 and TRBJ2-7, with TRBD1 matching 7 bases. The V gene end was trimmed by 2 bases and the J gene end by 6 bases; junction bases not matched to a gene: 7. There are 14 residues in the CDR3. Germline loops: CDR1 SNHLY, CDR2 FYNNEI. The CDR3 loop reads CASSERQGVCEQYF. CDR3 nucleotide sequence: TGTGCCAGCAGTGAACGGCAGGGGGTTTGCGAGCAGTACTTC.

This clone appeared a few times. The chain uses TRBV6-5 and TRBJ2-5; 10 positions match TRBD2. The ends lost 4 bases at V and 5 bases at J; junction bases unmatched: 4. Per the germline V gene, CDR1 is MNHEY and CDR2 is SVGAGI. The CDR3 runs 14 residues. The DNA for the CDR3 is TGTGCCAGCAGTTTAGCGGGGGGTAGGGAGACCCAGTACTTC. Its translation is CASSLAGGRETQYF.

Here the CDR3 DNA reads TGTGCCAGCAGCTTCTATTCCTCTGGGGCCAACGTCCTGACTTTC. Its protein is CASSFYSSGANVLTF. The chain joins TRBV27 to TRBJ2-6; D is unresolved. The V end was cut by 6 bases, the J end by 0 bases, with 9 bases between. The CDR3 totals 15 residues. Germline V gene sequence: CDR1 MNHEY, CDR2 SMNVEV (reference sequence).

The chain links TRBV6-5 to TRBJ1-6; D remains unclear. The V gene's germline CDR1 is MNHEY and CDR2 SVGAGI. This CDR3 spans 13 amino acids. Trimming cost V 5 bases and J 9 bases, with 11 bases left between them. CDR3 coding DNA: TGTGCCAGCAGTCCTGGGTCGGGTTCACCCCTCCACTTT. Translation: CASSPGSGSPLHF.

The chain couples TRBV19 to TRBJ1-2; 8 bases map to TRBD1. The length of the CDR3 is 14 residues. The ends lost 5 bases at V and 8 bases at J; junction bases unmatched: 10. Germline V CDR1 and CDR2: LNHDA, SQIVND (reference sequence). CDR3: CASSSSGGRWGYTF. CDR3 in DNA: TGTGCCAGTAGTTCATCAGGGGGCCGCTGGGGCTACACCTTC.

There are a few counts of this clone. The genes are TRBV29-1 and TRBJ2-1; 8 nucleotides agree with TRBD2. Germline CDR1 is SQVTM and CDR2 is ANQGSEA. The CDR3 spans 15 residues. Trimming removed 3 bases from V and 9 bases from J; junction bases left unmatched: 13. CDR3 nucleotide sequence: TGCAGCGTTGAGACGGTTCGGGGGGGCACAGGTGAGCAGTTCTTC. Translating gives CSVETVRGGTGEQFF.

This clone appeared a single time. The chain couples TRBV19 to TRBJ2-5, with TRBD1 matching 8 bases. The J call could be wrong; TRBJ2-7 is a better fit for the DNA end. This CDR3 spans 15 amino acids. The V gene's germline CDR1 is LNHDA and CDR2 SQIVND (reference sequence). CDR3 in DNA: TGTGCCAGTAGTAACCCAGGGACAGGCAGCTACGAGCAGTACTTC. Amino acids: CASSNPGTGSYEQYF.

V usage is TRBV29-1 and J usage is TRBJ2-2; TRBD1 matches at 7 bases. J gave up 3 bases and V 5 bases, and 9 bases lay outside the gene matches. The CDR3 is 15 residues long. CDR1 is SQVTM and CDR2 is ANQGSEA in the germline V gene. The CDR3 sequence is CSVRRQGGDTGELFF. The CDR3 DNA reads TGCAGCGTTCGTAGACAGGGTGGGGACACCGGGGAGCTGTTTTTT.

This clone was found a few times. The rearrangement links TRBV5-1 to TRBJ2-5, with 8 bases aligning to TRBD1. After removal of 3 bases from V and 5 bases from J, the junction contained 3 bases not matched to a gene. Germline CDR1 and CDR2: SGHRS and YFSETQ. The CDR3 is 13 amino acids. The CDR3 spells CASSSQGAETQYF. CDR3 in DNA: TGCGCCAGCAGCTCCCAGGGGGCTGAGACCCAGTACTTC.

The V gene is TRBV12-5, the J gene TRBJ1-2; 7 nucleotides agree with TRBD1. The J segment lost 5 bases and the V segment lost 5 bases, leaving 8 bases of the junction unmatched. Germline V gene data show CDR1 as LGHNT and CDR2 as FRNRAP. This CDR3 has 14 amino acids. In nucleotides, the CDR3 is TGTGCTAGTGGTCGTACAGGGGATAGGTATGGCTACACCTTC. Protein sequence: CASGRTGDRYGYTF.

V is TRBV7-2 and J is TRBJ1-2; D gene unclear. V gave up 1 base and J gave up 1 base, with 13 bases separating them. CDR1 is SGHTA, CDR2 FQGNSA, per germline. The length of the CDR3 is 16 residues. The CDR3 spells CASSLGQSMINYGYTF. Written as DNA, the CDR3 is TGTGCCAGCAGCTTAGGTCAGTCCATGATTAACTATGGCTACACCTTC.

V usage is TRBV16 and J usage is TRBJ2-1; unclear D gene. CDR1 and CDR2 from the germline V gene are KGHSY and FQNENV. V was trimmed by 4 bases and J by 6 bases, leaving 10 bases between them. The CDR3 is 13 amino acids. CDR3 residues: CASSPPGVNEQFF. The CDR3 DNA sequence: TGTGCCAGCAGCCCCCCAGGTGTCAATGAGCAGTTCTTC.

The rearrangement joins TRBV15 to TRBJ2-7; maybe TRBD1 (5 bases). This CDR3 has 15 amino acids. Trimming took 0 bases from V and 2 from J, leaving 11 bases between them. CDR1 is LNHNV and CDR2 is YYDKDF in the germline V gene (reference sequence). CDR3 in amino acids: CATSRDGRGPYEQYF. The CDR3 nucleotides are TGTGCCACCAGCAGAGATGGAAGGGGTCCCTACGAGCAGTACTTC.

This clone was counted between two and nine times. The chain is built from TRBV4-3 and TRBJ2-3, with 14 bases fitting TRBD2. From germline, CDR1 is LGHNA and CDR2 YSLEER. With V trimmed by 1 base and J by 4 bases, 4 bases remained unmatched. CDR3 size: 17 residues. CDR3 protein: CASSQATSGGAADTQYF. The CDR3 DNA reads as TGCGCCAGCAGCCAAGCGACTAGCGGGGGGGCCGCAGATACGCAGTATTTT.

The V gene is TRBV7-2, the J gene TRBJ2-7; TRBD2 is a possible D gene (6 bases). The V end lost 7 bases, the J end lost 3 bases, and 19 bases lay between the germline ends. This CDR3 contains 15 residues. CDR1 and CDR2 (germline): SGHTA, FQGNSA. CDR3 protein: CASKPYLGTGYEQYF. In DNA, the CDR3 is TGTGCCAGCAAACCCTACCTGGGGACTGGCTACGAGCAGTACTTC.

J is TRBJ1-1 and V is TRBV7-9; D not certain. Trimming took off 0 bases at V and 5 bases at J, with 13 bases between the two ends. CDR1 and CDR2 (germline): SEHNR, FQNEAQ (reference sequence). CDR3 length: 15 amino acids. Here the CDR3 DNA reads TGTGCCAGCAGCTTAGCAGTAGCGGGAGGGACTGAAGCTTTCTTT. It encodes CASSLAVAGGTEAFF.

This chain joins TRBV4-2 and TRBJ2-1; 14 bases map to TRBD2. The trim removed 5 bases at V and 7 bases at J, leaving 10 bases unmatched. This CDR3 spans 17 amino acids. Germline V gene lookup returns CDR1 LGHNA and CDR2 YNFKEQ. As DNA, the CDR3 is TGTGCCAGCAGCTTCCATGGACTAGCGGGGGGCGGGAATGAGCAGTTCTTC. Protein sequence: CASSFHGLAGGGNEQFF.

This clone showed up just a few times. The V and J genes are TRBV6-5 and TRBJ1-3, with a tentative D call TRBD1 (5 bases). In germline, CDR1 is MNHEY, CDR2 SVGAGI. The CDR3 sequence is 13 residues long. V lost 5 bases, J lost 6 bases, and 11 bases lay in between. CDR3 sequence: CASSEWGENTIYF. The DNA for the CDR3 is TGTGCCAGCAGTGAATGGGGCGAAAACACCATATATTTT.

The CDR3 region has the DNA TGTGCCAGCAGTGGGCGGTACGAGCAGTACTTC. As protein: CASSGRYEQYF. The chain combines TRBV25-1 with TRBJ2-7; D remains ambiguous. The CDR3 length is 11 residues. Per the germline V gene, CDR1 is MGHDK and CDR2 is SYGVNS. Trimming removed 4 bases from V and 4 bases from J, with 5 bases in between.